This entry lists 22 T cell receptor beta chains sequenced from one sample in a study of cytomegalovirus exposure and HLA in healthy donors (dated by TCRdb to about 2017). Library construction relied on the immunoSEQ multiplex PCR assay. For the multiplex PCR, a mixture combining 60 forward primers for TCR Vbeta segments and 13 reverse primers for TCR Jbeta segments was used. The immuneACCESS repertoire file appears here via TCRdb, limited to in-frame rearrangements. These files lack a portion of the clones; in checked studies, under half of the deficit traces to unresolved V genes, and the cause of the others is not known. The sample data list some 130,000 clones, and 79% of these were observed just once. The ten biggest clones cover about 2% of the sample. The sample comprised PBMCs. The receptor set was obtained from a man younger than 35 in good health and CMV-seronegative.

The chain couples TRBV5-4 to TRBJ2-2; 9 bases agree with TRBD1. The junction had 8 bases not matched to a gene; V was cut back by 4 bases and J by 4 bases. CDR1 is SGHNT, CDR2 YYREEE, per germline (reference sequence). The CDR3 is 16 residues long. CDR3 nucleotide sequence: TGTGCCAGCAGCCTAAAACAGGGGGCGTTCACCGGGGAGCTGTTTTTT. Translation gives CASSLKQGAFTGELFF.

The gene calls are TRBV19 and TRBJ2-7, with 10 bases identical to TRBD1. The germline V gene encodes CDR1 LNHDA and CDR2 SQIVND (reference sequence). The V and J ends lost 6 bases and 5 bases, in that order; junction bases with no gene match: 7. There are 14 residues in the CDR3. As DNA, the CDR3 is TGTGCCAGTAGGAGGGGACAGGGGTTCCACGAGCAGTACTTC. Its translation is CASRRGQGFHEQYF.

This sequence joins TRBV11-2 and TRBJ2-1; TRBD2 matches 11 bases. J lost 9 bases, V lost 10 bases, and 11 bases had no gene match. The CDR3 has 14 amino acids. The germline V gene encodes CDR1 SGHAT and CDR2 FQNNGV. The DNA of the CDR3 is TGTGCCACCCGTGGACTAGCGGGCAGTATTGAGCAGTTCTTC. This encodes CATRGLAGSIEQFF.

The chain joins TRBV18 to TRBJ2-7; D not certain. This CDR3 has 13 residues. The germline CDR1 and CDR2 sequences are KGHSH and LQKENI. V was clipped by 2 bases and J by 1 base, with 6 bases between them. The CDR3 is CASSPATSYEQYF. The CDR3, as DNA: TGTGCCAGCTCACCAGCGACTTCCTACGAGCAGTACTTC.

V usage is TRBV6-6 and J usage is TRBJ1-1; no firm D call. V lost 6 bases to trimming and J lost 7 bases, with 12 bases between them. This CDR3 spans 12 amino acids. Germline-derived CDR1 and CDR2 are MNHNY and SVGAGI (reference sequence). Here the CDR3 reads CASSPNLGEAFF. DNA of the CDR3: TGTGCCAGCAGCCCGAACCTCGGTGAAGCTTTCTTT.

The chain has TRBV5-4 and TRBJ1-2; a possible D gene is TRBD1 (6 bases). This CDR3 contains 15 residues. Germline-derived CDR1 and CDR2 are SGHNT and YYREEE (reference sequence). Trimming pared 4 bases from V and 4 bases from J, leaving 17 bases between. The chain's CDR3 is CASSQETGEPYGYTF. The CDR3 region has the DNA TGTGCCAGCAGCCAAGAGACAGGAGAACCCTATGGCTACACCTTC.

The V and J genes are TRBV5-1 and TRBJ1-4; 7 bases are a match to TRBD1. The CDR3 runs 14 residues. Germline trimming cut 1 base from V and 3 bases from J; bases unmatched to any gene: 0. Germline values: CDR1 SGHRS, CDR2 YFSETQ. CDR3 protein: CASSLQGANEKLFF. CDR3 in DNA: TGCGCCAGCAGCTTGCAGGGGGCTAATGAAAAACTGTTTTTT.

Only a few counts were recorded for this clone. V usage is TRBV7-3 and J usage is TRBJ2-1; 8 bases align to TRBD1. Germline loops: CDR1 SGHTA, CDR2 FQGTGA. V was clipped by 8 bases and J by 6 bases; unmatched bases: 6. This CDR3 has 13 amino acids. The CDR3 reads CASGAGQVNEQFF. The CDR3 coding sequence is TGTGCCAGCGGTGCGGGACAGGTCAATGAGCAGTTCTTC.

The rearrangement uses TRBV6-5 and TRBJ2-1; 7 bases agree with TRBD2. The CDR3 is 15 amino acids. Looked up from germline, CDR1 is MNHEY and CDR2 is SVGAGI. Trimming at V came to 5 bases and at J to 3 bases, leaving 7 bases not matched to a gene. The CDR3 DNA reads TGTGCCAGCAGTCTTACCGGGACTATCTACAATGAGCAGTTCTTC. Its protein is CASSLTGTIYNEQFF.

The chain carries TRBV11-2 and TRBJ2-1, with 12 bases lining up with TRBD2. CDR3 length equals 17 residues. V lost 0 bases to trimming and J lost 10 bases; unmatched junction nucleotides: 10. Per germline, CDR1 SGHAT and CDR2 FQNNGV. CDR3 protein: CASSLDSLAGGSREQFF. Here the CDR3 DNA reads TGTGCCAGCAGCTTAGATTCCCTAGCGGGAGGGAGCCGGGAGCAGTTCTTC.

The rearrangement links TRBV7-9 to TRBJ2-1, with D possibly being TRBD2 (6 bases). The V and J ends lost 4 bases and 0 bases respectively, with 16 bases between them. Germline loops: CDR1 SEHNR, CDR2 FQNEAQ (reference sequence). This CDR3 has 17 amino acids. The CDR3 is CASSSGGIISSYNEQFF. As DNA, the CDR3 is TGTGCCAGCAGCTCTGGCGGGATAATAAGCTCCTACAATGAGCAGTTCTTC.

This clone showed up just once. The chain uses TRBV28 and TRBJ2-7; TRBD1 matches at 8 bases. V lost 7 bases to trimming and J lost 3 bases; unmatched junction nucleotides: 14. Germline assignment: CDR1 MDHEN and CDR2 SYDVKM. The CDR3 covers 16 residues. The CDR3 DNA sequence: TGTGCCAGCACCCCAACCCCCCGGACAGGGCACTACGAGCAGTACTTC. This translates into CASTPTPRTGHYEQYF.

The gene calls are TRBV5-1 and TRBJ2-4, with D possibly TRBD2 on 6 matching bases. V lost 3 bases, J lost 14 bases, and 12 bases lay in between. This CDR3 has 11 residues. Germline CDR1 SGHRS, CDR2 YFSETQ. CDR3 in amino acids: CASSYGEVEYF. CDR3 in DNA: TGCGCCAGCAGCTACGGGGAGGTTGAGTACTTC.

The gene calls are TRBV13 and TRBJ1-2, with 9 bases lining up with TRBD1. The germline gives CDR1 PRHDT, CDR2 FYEKMQ (reference sequence). The J segment lost 4 bases and the V segment lost 0 bases, leaving 6 bases of the junction unmatched. This CDR3 is 16 amino acids long. The chain's CDR3 is CASSLGHRDRAYGYTF. CDR3 in DNA: TGTGCCAGCAGCTTAGGTCACCGGGACAGGGCCTATGGCTACACCTTC.

The chain uses TRBV5-1 and TRBJ1-3; 8 bases fit TRBD1. CDR3 length equals 15 residues. V trimming: 4 bases; J trimming: 2 bases; junction bases outside the gene matches: 5. Germline V lookup: CDR1 SGHRS, CDR2 YFSETQ. In DNA form, the CDR3 reads TGCGCCAGCAGCCCCGGACAGGGCCCTGGAAACACCATATATTTT. Amino acids: CASSPGQGPGNTIYF. The full variable domain, rest sourced from reference TRBV5-1 and TRBJ1-3, is KAGVTQTPRYLIKTRGQQVTLSCSPISGHRSVSWYQQTPGQGLQFLFEYFSETQRNKGNFPGRFSGRQFSNSRSEMNVSTLELGDSALYLCASSPGQGPGNTIYFGEGSWLTVV.

The rearrangement joins TRBV28 to TRBJ1-5; tentative D call: TRBD1 (6 bases). CDR3 length equals 15 residues. In germline, CDR1 is MDHEN, CDR2 SYDVKM. Trimming took off 6 bases at V and 3 bases at J, with 15 bases between the two ends. CDR3 bases: TGTGCCAGCAGCTTAGCGGGGGCCTTCAATCAGCCCCAGCATTTT. It encodes CASSLAGAFNQPQHF.

V is TRBV11-2 and J is TRBJ2-5; possibly TRBD1 for D (7 bases). V lost 5 bases, J lost 5 bases, and 12 bases lay in between. This CDR3 comprises 13 residues. CDR1 and CDR2 from the germline V gene are SGHAT and FQNNGV. CDR3 loop: CASSAGQSETQYF. The CDR3 DNA sequence: TGTGCCAGCAGCGCGGGACAGTCGGAGACCCAGTACTTC.

J is TRBJ1-1 and V is TRBV2, with TRBD1 matching 8 bases. Germline V gene lookup returns CDR1 SNHLY and CDR2 FYNNEI. After removal of 6 bases from V and 6 bases from J, the junction contained 9 bases not matched to a gene. The CDR3 length is 14 residues. CDR3 coding DNA: TGTGCCAGCAGACCCCGGGACAGGTCACCTGAAGCTTTCTTT. This encodes CASRPRDRSPEAFF.

The rearrangement joins TRBV6-5 to TRBJ2-1; 11 bases map to TRBD2. The CDR3 covers 15 residues. The J segment lost 4 bases and the V segment lost 7 bases, leaving 6 bases of the junction unmatched. CDR1 and CDR2 from the germline V gene are MNHEY and SVGAGI. The CDR3 coding sequence is TGTGCCAGCAACCGAGGGACTAGCGGTTACAATGAGCAGTTCTTC. Translation: CASNRGTSGYNEQFF.

Note on this clone: The germline gene is not matched at one end of the junction; a read error may be the cause. This rearrangement joins TRBV7-9 to TRBJ2-7, with 10 nucleotides matching TRBD1. The CDR3 is 15 residues long. Germline CDR1 SEHNR, CDR2 FQNEAQ (reference sequence). CDR3 DNA sequence: TGTTCCAGCAGCTTATCCGGGACAGGGGCATACGAGCAGTACTTC. It encodes CSSSLSGTGAYEQYF.

This chain's CDR3 is CASSQDREQYF. The DNA for the CDR3 is TGTGCCAGCAGCCAAGATCGCGAGCAGTACTTC. The rearrangement links TRBV4-2 to TRBJ2-7; no reliable D call. Germline CDR1 is LGHNA and CDR2 is YNFKEQ. V was cut by 0 bases and J by 6 bases, with 3 bases left in between. This CDR3 has 11 amino acids.

The chain combines TRBV15 with TRBJ2-2; no firm D call. Trimming shortened V by 3 bases and J by 1 base, and 6 bases separated the two germline ends. The CDR3 is made up of 14 amino acids. The germline CDR1 and CDR2 sequences are LNHNV and YYDKDF (reference sequence). CDR3 region: CATSSRQNTGELFF. The DNA for the CDR3 is TGTGCCACCAGCAGCAGACAGAACACCGGGGAGCTGTTTTTT.